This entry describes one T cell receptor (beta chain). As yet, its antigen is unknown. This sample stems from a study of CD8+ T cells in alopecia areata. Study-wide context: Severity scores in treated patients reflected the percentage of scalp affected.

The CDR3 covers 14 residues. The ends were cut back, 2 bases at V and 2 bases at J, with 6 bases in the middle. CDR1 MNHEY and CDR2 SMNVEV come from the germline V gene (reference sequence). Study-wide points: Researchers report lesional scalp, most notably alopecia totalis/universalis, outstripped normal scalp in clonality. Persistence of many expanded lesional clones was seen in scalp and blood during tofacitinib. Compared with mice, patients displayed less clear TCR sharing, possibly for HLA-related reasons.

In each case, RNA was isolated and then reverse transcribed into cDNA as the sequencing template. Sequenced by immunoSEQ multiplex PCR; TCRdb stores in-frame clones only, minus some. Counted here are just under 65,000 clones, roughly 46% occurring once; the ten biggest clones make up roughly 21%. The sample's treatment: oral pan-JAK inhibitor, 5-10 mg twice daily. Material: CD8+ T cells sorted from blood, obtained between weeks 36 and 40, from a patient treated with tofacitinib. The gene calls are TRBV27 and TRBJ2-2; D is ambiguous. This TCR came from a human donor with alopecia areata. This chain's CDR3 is CASSLGINTGELFF. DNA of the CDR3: TGTGCCAGCAGTTTAGGTATAAACACCGGGGAGCTGTTTTTT.